The table lists the clone carrying this TCR beta chain with a few counts. This sample stems from a study of CD8+CD57+ T cells in acquired aplastic anemia. CDR1 is ENHRY and CDR2 is SYGVKD in the germline V gene. CDR3 length equals 11 residues. Between the trimmed V and J ends, which lost 4 bases and 11 bases, there was a span of 10 bases. TCR beta VDJ and CDR3 profiles were obtained from a genomic DNA template. TCRdb re-called the reads with MiXCR, one entry per CDR3 protein. Of roughly 40,000 distinct CDR3 sequences in the sample, around 67% were seen once. The sequence came from a human donor in good health, serving as a control. The chain is built from TRBV10-3 and TRBJ2-3; D not resolved. Sequenced material: sorted CD4+, CD8+, or CD8+CD57+ T cells (not recorded which) from PBMCs. The CDR3 region is CAISVGNEQYF. The CDR3 nucleotides read TGTGCCATCAGTGTCGGCAATGAGCAGTATTTT.